This T cell receptor (beta chain) originates from a study of T cells in Graves' hyperthyroidism and ophthalmopathy. Findings and limits, study-wide: The authors' 13 V-J model separated ophthalmopathy from stable hyperthyroidism. Ophthalmopathy was predicted by the model a median of roughly 6.6 months ahead of onset.

The investigators amplified TCR beta CDR3 regions from RNA transcripts. The HTBI primer set served for first-round RT-PCR of the TCR CDR3. TCRdb independently ran MiXCR on the multiplex PCR reads; one entry per CDR3 protein. Of about 480,000 distinct CDR3 sequences in the sample, approximately 15% were seen once. Lactation, pregnancy, other autoimmune disease or uncontrolled infection excluded patients. This CDR3 is 18 amino acids long. The V segment lost 3 bases and the J segment 0 bases; nucleotides outside the gene matches: 12. Germline V gene sequence: CDR1 SGHKS, CDR2 YYEKEE (reference sequence). On this clonotype: Its antigen is undetermined.

The sample was blood. The chain couples TRBV5-5 to TRBJ2-4, with 7 positions matching TRBD1. The clonotype originates from a woman between 18 and 29 years old with Graves' hyperthyroidism. The CDR3 spells CASSSYGTDQLAKNIQYF. CDR3 coding DNA: TGTGCCAGCAGCTCATATGGGACAGACCAATTAGCCAAAAACATTCAGTACTTC. Complete variable domain (other parts from reference TRBV5-5 and TRBJ2-4): DAGVTQSPTHLIKTRGQQVTLRCSPISGHKSVSWYQQVLGQGPQFIFQYYEKEERGRGNFPDRFSARQFPNYSSELNVNALLLGDSALYLCASSSYGTDQLAKNIQYFGAGTRLSVL.